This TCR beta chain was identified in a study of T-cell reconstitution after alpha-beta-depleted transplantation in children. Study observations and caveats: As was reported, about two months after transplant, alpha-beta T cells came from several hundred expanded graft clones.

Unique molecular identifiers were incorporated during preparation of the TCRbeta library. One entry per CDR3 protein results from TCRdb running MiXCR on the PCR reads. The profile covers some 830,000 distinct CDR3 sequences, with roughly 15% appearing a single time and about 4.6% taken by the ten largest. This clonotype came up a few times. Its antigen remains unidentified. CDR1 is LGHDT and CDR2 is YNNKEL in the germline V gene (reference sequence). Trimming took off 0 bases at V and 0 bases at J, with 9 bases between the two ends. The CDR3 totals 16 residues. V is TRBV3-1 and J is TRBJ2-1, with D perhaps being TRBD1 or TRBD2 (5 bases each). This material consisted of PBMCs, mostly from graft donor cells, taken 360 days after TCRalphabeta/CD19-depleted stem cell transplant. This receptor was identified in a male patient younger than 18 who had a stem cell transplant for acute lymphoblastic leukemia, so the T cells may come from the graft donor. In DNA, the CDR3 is TGTGCCAGCAGCCAAGAGGGGCGGGCCTCCTACAATGAGCAGTTCTTC. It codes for CASSQEGRASYNEQFF.